This T cell receptor (beta chain) was captured in a study of blood T cells in healthy people across ages. Notes on the study in general: The study could not conclusively compare naive and antigen-experienced cells, given its unsorted PBMCs. TCR beta diversity per million T cells fell roughly linearly with age.

Worth noting for this clonotype: Its target is unknown. A read error may account for a junction end that differs from germline.

The second PCR ran about 6 to 11 cycles with a sample-barcoded 5' primer and J-beta primers. Tagging of each cDNA molecule was performed by a template-switch adaptor with 12 random nucleotides. Each CDR3 protein gets one entry after TCRdb re-called the 5' RACE reads with MiXCR. The sample has hundreds of thousands of distinct CDR3 sequences, 20% to 25% seen once; the top ten hold roughly 3.4%. Every donor provided ten milliliters of peripheral blood. Sequencing was done on a sample of blood. This TCR came from a man aged 65 to 85 in good health.

DNA of the CDR3: TGCGCCAGCAGTGAGCGAGCGTGGACAGATGCGCAGTATTTT. Translating it yields CASSERAWTDAQYF. The chain links TRBV10-2 to TRBJ2-3; perhaps TRBD1 as D (6 bases). Germline lookup yields CDR1 WSHSY and CDR2 SAAADI. The CDR3 runs to 14 residues.